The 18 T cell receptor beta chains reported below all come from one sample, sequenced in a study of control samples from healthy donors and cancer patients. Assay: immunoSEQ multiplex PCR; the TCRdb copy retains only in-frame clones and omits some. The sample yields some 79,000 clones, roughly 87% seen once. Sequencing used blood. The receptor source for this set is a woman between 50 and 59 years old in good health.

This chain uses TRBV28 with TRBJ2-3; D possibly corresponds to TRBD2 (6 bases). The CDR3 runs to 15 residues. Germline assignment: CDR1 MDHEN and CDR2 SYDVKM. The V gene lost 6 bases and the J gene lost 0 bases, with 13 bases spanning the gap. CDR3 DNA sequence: TGTGCCAGCAGCCATAGCGGAAGTAGCACAGATACGCAGTATTTT. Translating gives CASSHSGSSTDTQYF.

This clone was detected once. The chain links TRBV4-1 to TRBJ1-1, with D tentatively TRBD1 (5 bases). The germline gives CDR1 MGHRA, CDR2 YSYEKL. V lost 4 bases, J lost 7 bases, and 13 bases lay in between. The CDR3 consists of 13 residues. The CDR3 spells CASSLTLTVEAFF. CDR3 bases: TGCGCCAGCAGCCTGACACTGACAGTTGAAGCTTTCTTT.

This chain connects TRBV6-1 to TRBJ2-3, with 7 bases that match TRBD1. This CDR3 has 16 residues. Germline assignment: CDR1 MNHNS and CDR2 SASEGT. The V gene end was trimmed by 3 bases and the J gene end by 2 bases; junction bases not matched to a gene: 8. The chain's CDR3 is CASSDVSGTDTDTQYF. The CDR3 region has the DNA TGTGCCAGCAGTGATGTTAGTGGGACAGACACAGATACGCAGTATTTT.

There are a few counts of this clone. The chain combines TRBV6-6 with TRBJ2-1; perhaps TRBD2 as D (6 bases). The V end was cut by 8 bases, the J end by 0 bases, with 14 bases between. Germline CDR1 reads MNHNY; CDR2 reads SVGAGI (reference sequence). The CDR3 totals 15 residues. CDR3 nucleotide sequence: TGTGCCAGCCGGGGGTCGGTTAGCTCCTACAATGAGCAGTTCTTC. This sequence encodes CASRGSVSSYNEQFF.

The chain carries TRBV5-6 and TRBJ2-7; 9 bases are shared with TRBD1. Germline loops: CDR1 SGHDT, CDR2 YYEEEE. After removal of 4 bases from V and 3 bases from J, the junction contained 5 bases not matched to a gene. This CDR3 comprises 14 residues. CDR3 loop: CASSPPGQGYEQYF. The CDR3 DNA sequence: TGTGCCAGCAGCCCGCCGGGACAGGGCTACGAGCAGTACTTC.

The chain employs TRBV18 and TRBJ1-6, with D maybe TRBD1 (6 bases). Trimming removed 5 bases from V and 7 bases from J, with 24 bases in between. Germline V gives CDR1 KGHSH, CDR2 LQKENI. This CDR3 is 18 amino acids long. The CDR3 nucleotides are TGTGCCAGCTCAAAGAGGACAGTGGGTGCGGCCGACAATTCACCCCTCCACTTT. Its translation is CASSKRTVGAADNSPLHF.

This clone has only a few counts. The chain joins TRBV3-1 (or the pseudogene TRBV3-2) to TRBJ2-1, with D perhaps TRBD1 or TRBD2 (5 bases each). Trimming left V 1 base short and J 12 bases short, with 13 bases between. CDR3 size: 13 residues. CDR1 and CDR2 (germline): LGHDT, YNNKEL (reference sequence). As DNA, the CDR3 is TGTGCCAGCAGCCAAGGAGGGGCACTCGGGCAGTTCTTC. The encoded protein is CASSQGGALGQFF.

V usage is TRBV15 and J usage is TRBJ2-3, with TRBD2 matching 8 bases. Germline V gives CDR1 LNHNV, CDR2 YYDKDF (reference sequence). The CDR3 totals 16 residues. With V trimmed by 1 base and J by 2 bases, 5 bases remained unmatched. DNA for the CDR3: TGTGCCACCAGCAGAGTGGCGGGAGGCTACACAGATACGCAGTATTTT. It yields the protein CATSRVAGGYTDTQYF. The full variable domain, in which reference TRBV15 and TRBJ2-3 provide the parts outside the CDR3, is DAMVIQNPRYQVTQFGKPVTLSCSQTLNHNVMYWYQQKSSQAPKLLFHYYDKDFNNEADTPDNFQSRRPNTSFCFLDIRSPGLGDTAMYLCATSRVAGGYTDTQYFGPGTRLTVL.

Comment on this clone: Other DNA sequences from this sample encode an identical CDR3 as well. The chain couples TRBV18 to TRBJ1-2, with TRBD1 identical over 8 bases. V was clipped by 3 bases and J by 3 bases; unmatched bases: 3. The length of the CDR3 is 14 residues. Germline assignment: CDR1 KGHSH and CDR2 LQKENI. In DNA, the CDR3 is TGTGCCAGCTCACCGGGGGACAGGTACTATGGCTACACCTTC. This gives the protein CASSPGDRYYGYTF.

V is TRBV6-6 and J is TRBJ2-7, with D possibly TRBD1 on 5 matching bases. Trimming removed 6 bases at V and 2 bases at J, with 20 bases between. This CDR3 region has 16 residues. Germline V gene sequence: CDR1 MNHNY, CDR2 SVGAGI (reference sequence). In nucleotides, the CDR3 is TGTGCCAGCAGCCAGCAGTCGGTGCAGGGTCCCTACGAGCAGTACTTC. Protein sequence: CASSQQSVQGPYEQYF.

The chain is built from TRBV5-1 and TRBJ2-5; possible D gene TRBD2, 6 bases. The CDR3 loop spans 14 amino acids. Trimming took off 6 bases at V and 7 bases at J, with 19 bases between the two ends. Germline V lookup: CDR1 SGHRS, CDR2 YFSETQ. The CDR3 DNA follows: TGCGCCAGCACCCGGGTGGAGGGAGTGGGGACCCAGTACTTC. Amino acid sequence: CASTRVEGVGTQYF.

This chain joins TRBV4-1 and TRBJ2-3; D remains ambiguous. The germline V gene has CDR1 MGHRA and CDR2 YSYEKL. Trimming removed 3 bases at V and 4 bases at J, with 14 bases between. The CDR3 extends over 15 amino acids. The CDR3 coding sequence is TGCGCCAGCAGCCACCCTTCCAGGACGCCAGATACGCAGTATTTT. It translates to CASSHPSRTPDTQYF.

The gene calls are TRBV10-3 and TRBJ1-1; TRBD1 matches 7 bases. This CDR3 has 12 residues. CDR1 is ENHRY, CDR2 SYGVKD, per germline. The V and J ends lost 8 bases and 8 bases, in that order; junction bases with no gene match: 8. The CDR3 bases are TGTGCCATCGGGGGGACAGCTACGGAAGCTTTCTTT. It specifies CAIGGTATEAFF.

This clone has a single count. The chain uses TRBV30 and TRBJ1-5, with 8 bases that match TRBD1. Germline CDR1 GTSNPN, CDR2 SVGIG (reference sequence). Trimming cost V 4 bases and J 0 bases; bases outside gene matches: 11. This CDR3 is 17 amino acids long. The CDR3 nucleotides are TGTGCCTGGAAGAAGTCAGGGGGCGCGGGTAGCAATCAGCCCCAGCATTTT. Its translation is CAWKKSGGAGSNQPQHF.

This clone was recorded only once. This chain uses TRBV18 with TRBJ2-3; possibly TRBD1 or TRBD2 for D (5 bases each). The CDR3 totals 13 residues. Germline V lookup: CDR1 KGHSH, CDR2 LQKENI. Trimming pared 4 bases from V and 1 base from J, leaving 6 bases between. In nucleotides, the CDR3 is TGTGCCAGCTCACGGGACCGCACAGATACGCAGTATTTT. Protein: CASSRDRTDTQYF.

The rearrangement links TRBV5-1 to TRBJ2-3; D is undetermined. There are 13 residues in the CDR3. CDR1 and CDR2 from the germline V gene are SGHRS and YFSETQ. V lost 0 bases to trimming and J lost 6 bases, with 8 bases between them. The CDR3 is CASSLGVPDTQYF. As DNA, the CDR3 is TGCGCCAGCAGCTTGGGGGTCCCGGATACGCAGTATTTT.

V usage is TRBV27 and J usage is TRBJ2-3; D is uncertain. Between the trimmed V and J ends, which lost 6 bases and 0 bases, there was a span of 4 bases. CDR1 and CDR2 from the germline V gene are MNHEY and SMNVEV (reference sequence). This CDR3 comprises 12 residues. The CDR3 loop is CASSPSTDTQYF. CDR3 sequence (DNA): TGTGCCAGCAGCCCTAGCACAGATACGCAGTATTTT.

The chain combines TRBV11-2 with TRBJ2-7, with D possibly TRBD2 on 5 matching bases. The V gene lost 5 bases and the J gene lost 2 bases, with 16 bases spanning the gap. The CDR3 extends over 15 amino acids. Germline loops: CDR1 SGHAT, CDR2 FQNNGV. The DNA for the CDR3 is TGTGCCAGCAGCAGCAGCTATCGGGGTCCCTACGAGCAGTACTTC. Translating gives CASSSSYRGPYEQYF. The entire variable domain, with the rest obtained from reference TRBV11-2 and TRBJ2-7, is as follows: EAGVAQSPRYKIIEKRQSVAFWCNPISGHATLYWYQQILGQGPKLLIQFQNNGVVDDSQLPKDRFSAERLKGVDSTLKIQPAKLEDSAVYLCASSSSYRGPYEQYFGPGTRLTVT.